The 3 T cell receptor beta chains below all came from one sample that was sequenced in a study of OX40 agonist ivuxolimab in advanced cancers. Using immunoSEQ multiplex PCR, the repertoire was profiled, and TCRdb retains in-frame clones only, with some absent. The table records 50,000 to 65,000 clones, about 81% of them present only once. Specimen: CD4+ or CD8+ T cells sorted from blood, collected in a trial of the OX40 agonist ivuxolimab. The receptors originated from an adult with an advanced solid tumor such as melanoma, head and neck, liver or kidney cancer.

This chain connects TRBV18 to TRBJ2-2; no reliable D call. Germline lookup yields CDR1 KGHSH and CDR2 LQKENI. Trimming took off 3 bases at V and 7 bases at J, with 15 bases between the two ends. The CDR3 contains 15 residues. CDR3 nucleotides: TGTGCCAGCTCACCGGCGGCGACAATAATCGGGGAGCTGTTTTTT. Protein product: CASSPAATIIGELFF.

The chain is built from TRBV5-1 and TRBJ2-1, with 14 bases identical to TRBD2. J gave up 7 bases and V 4 bases, and 10 bases lay outside the gene matches. CDR3 size: 17 residues. The germline V gene encodes CDR1 SGHRS and CDR2 YFSETQ. The CDR3 protein is CASSVTGTSGGQNEQFF. The CDR3 nucleotides are TGCGCCAGCAGCGTCACCGGGACTAGCGGGGGTCAGAATGAGCAGTTCTTC.

The J gene is TRBJ2-7, the V gene TRBV5-1; D perhaps matches TRBD1 (5 bases). Germline-derived CDR1 and CDR2 are SGHRS and YFSETQ. The CDR3 consists of 14 residues. Trimming left V 4 bases short and J 5 bases short, with 16 bases between. The CDR3 DNA reads TGCGCCAGCAGCACCTACAGGTCCGCCGACGAGCAGTACTTC. Protein: CASSTYRSADEQYF.